Given below is one T cell receptor beta chain in context. The sample belongs to a study of OX40 agonist ivuxolimab in advanced cancers. Study-level information: In this trial design, patients received ivuxolimab intravenously at 0.01 to 10 mg/kg every 2 weeks. The eligibility criteria allowed prior anti-PD-1, anti-PD-L1 or anti-CTLA-4 therapy, and about 40% had some.

The assay was immunoSEQ multiplex PCR, and TCRdb's table has in-frame clones only and misses some. This table has about 49,000 clones, 85% appearing once. CDR3 length: 16 residues. V shed 6 bases, J shed 1 base, and the junction held 11 bases outside the gene matches. The germline V gene encodes CDR1 SNHLY and CDR2 FYNNEI. This chain joins TRBV2 and TRBJ1-1, with 7 bases lining up with TRBD1. Source: CD4+ or CD8+ T cells sorted from blood, taken in a trial of the OX40 agonist ivuxolimab. This clonotype was obtained from an adult with an advanced solid tumor such as melanoma, head and neck, liver or kidney cancer. CDR3 in amino acids: CASSLDRQGWNTEAFF. CDR3 in DNA: TGTGCCAGCAGCCTAGACAGACAGGGTTGGAACACTGAAGCTTTCTTT.